These 12 T cell receptor beta chains were all obtained from the same sample, sequenced in a study of cytomegalovirus exposure and HLA in healthy donors. PCR involved 60 Vbeta and 13 Jbeta primers. Produced via immunoSEQ multiplex PCR; TCRdb's table is partial and in-frame only. The sample consists of more than 140,000 clones, 64% of them appearing once. Sequenced input: PBMCs. The receptor set was obtained from a woman in her twenties or thirties in good health and CMV-seropositive.

This rearrangement joins TRBV19 to TRBJ2-1; 7 bases are a match to TRBD2. Germline values: CDR1 LNHDA, CDR2 SQIVND (reference sequence). V lost 6 bases, J lost 7 bases, and 9 bases stayed unmatched. The CDR3 is 14 amino acids. The CDR3 sequence: CASRNTGGLNEQFF. CDR3 DNA sequence: TGTGCCAGTAGAAACACGGGAGGTCTAAATGAGCAGTTCTTC. The variable domain in full, with the rest retrieved from reference TRBV19 and TRBJ2-1, is DGGITQSPKYLFRKEGQNVTLSCEQNLNHDAMYWYRQDPGQGLRLIYYSQIVNDFQKGDIAEGYSVSREKKESFPLTVTSAQKNPTAFYLCASRNTGGLNEQFFGPGTRLTVL.

V and J are TRBV30 and TRBJ1-3; D not certain. The V and J ends lost 6 bases and 0 bases respectively, with 6 bases between them. The length of the CDR3 is 12 residues. The germline gives CDR1 GTSNPN, CDR2 SVGIG (reference sequence). The CDR3 protein is CACIFSGNTIYF. CDR3 DNA sequence: TGTGCCTGTATCTTCTCTGGAAACACCATATATTTT.

This chain connects TRBV30 to TRBJ1-6; TRBD1 aligns across 8 bases. The germline V gene encodes CDR1 GTSNPN and CDR2 SVGIG (reference sequence). V shed 5 bases and J 0 bases; nucleotides not matched to a gene: 6. CDR3 length equals 16 residues. The CDR3 region is CAWRDRTSSYNSPLHF. CDR3 in DNA: TGTGCCTGGCGGGACAGGACGAGCTCCTATAATTCACCCCTCCACTTT.

The chain combines TRBV7-6 with TRBJ1-2; D is unclear. V lost 1 base, J lost 4 bases, and 7 bases lay in between. The CDR3 length is 13 residues. CDR1 is SGHVS, CDR2 FNYEAQ, per germline. Written as DNA, the CDR3 is TGTGCCAGCAGCTTAGGTCTTTCCTATGGCTACACCTTC. It translates to CASSLGLSYGYTF.

J is TRBJ1-5 and V is TRBV7-2; perhaps TRBD1 as D (6 bases). Germline values: CDR1 SGHTA, CDR2 FQGNSA. The germline V and J ends were trimmed by 1 base and 4 bases, with 11 bases remaining between them. The length of the CDR3 is 15 residues. The CDR3 nucleotides read TGTGCCAGCAGCTTAGGGGGGCGGCTGAATCAGCCCCAGCATTTT. Translation: CASSLGGRLNQPQHF.

This chain links TRBV15 with TRBJ2-1, with D possibly TRBD1 on 5 matching bases. Germline V gives CDR1 LNHNV, CDR2 YYDKDF (reference sequence). This CDR3 comprises 13 residues. The ends were cut back, 0 bases at V and 10 bases at J, with 10 bases in the middle. CDR3: CATSRDQGREQFF. CDR3 in DNA: TGTGCCACCAGCAGAGATCAGGGTCGGGAGCAGTTCTTC.

The chain joins TRBV5-4 to TRBJ2-5; no definite D call. The V and J ends lost 3 bases and 5 bases respectively, with 14 bases between them. CDR3 length equals 14 residues. CDR1 and CDR2 from the germline V gene are SGHNT and YYREEE (reference sequence). This CDR3 is CASSSASWRETQYF. The DNA for the CDR3 is TGTGCCAGCAGCTCGGCGTCCTGGCGGGAGACCCAGTACTTC.

This clone has just a few counts. The chain uses TRBV2 and TRBJ1-1, with TRBD1 identical over 9 bases. This CDR3 is 13 amino acids long. The trim removed 5 bases at V and 8 bases at J, leaving 6 bases unmatched. The germline gives CDR1 SNHLY, CDR2 FYNNEI. The CDR3 region is CASSTDRGTEAFF. The CDR3, as DNA: TGTGCCAGCAGTACCGACAGGGGGACCGAAGCTTTCTTT.

The chain employs TRBV19 and TRBJ2-7; D is unclear. This CDR3 is 12 amino acids long. The V gene lost 7 bases and the J gene lost 0 bases, with 7 bases spanning the gap. Germline assignment: CDR1 LNHDA and CDR2 SQIVND (reference sequence). The CDR3 protein is CASTSPSYEQYF. DNA for the CDR3: TGTGCCAGTACTAGTCCCTCCTACGAGCAGTACTTC.

This clone was counted between two and nine times. CDR3 in DNA: TGCGCCAGCAGCTTGTGGCTAGCGGGGACAACTAGCACAGATACGCAGTATTTT. Translating it yields CASSLWLAGTTSTDTQYF. The chain carries TRBV5-1 and TRBJ2-3, with 9 bases aligning to TRBD2. From germline, CDR1 is SGHRS and CDR2 YFSETQ. This CDR3 spans 18 amino acids. After removal of 1 base from V and 0 bases from J, the junction contained 9 bases not matched to a gene.

The sample holds a few counts of this clone. The V and J genes are TRBV29-1 and TRBJ1-1; a possible D gene is TRBD1 (6 bases). This CDR3 is 13 amino acids long. The V gene lost 7 bases and the J gene lost 5 bases, with 17 bases spanning the gap. Germline V gene lookup returns CDR1 SQVTM and CDR2 ANQGSEA. DNA of the CDR3: TGCAGCGGGTACAGGGCGGTAAGGACTGAAGCTTTCTTT. Encoded protein: CSGYRAVRTEAFF.

The rearrangement links TRBV27 to TRBJ2-1, with TRBD2 matching 8 bases. Germline V gives CDR1 MNHEY, CDR2 SMNVEV (reference sequence). The V and J ends lost 1 base and 6 bases, in that order; junction bases with no gene match: 5. The length of the CDR3 is 15 residues. Here the CDR3 DNA reads TGTGCCAGCAGTTTATTAGTAGCGGGACCCAATGAGCAGTTCTTC. Amino acids: CASSLLVAGPNEQFF.